This T cell receptor (beta chain) was sequenced for a study of blood T cell repertoires in COVID-19. Study background: PBMCs, B-cell-depleted T cells, or T cells were the source of the cDNA or gDNA that made up the material.

Those who participated ranged in age from 18 to 89 years and resided in about two dozen US areas. Participants' reported clinical history set cohort assignment. For recovered donors of Cohort 3, there were two negative PCRs, clearance, or symptom resolution. Sequencing was performed with immunoSEQ multiplex PCR; in TCRdb, only in-frame clones are kept and a portion is missing. The sample lists 250,000 or so clones, 80% to 90% seen once, with 8.8% in the top ten. The sample was PBMCs or T cells enriched from blood (not recorded which). This TCR was sampled from a man aged 40-50 years who had recovered from COVID-19.

In nucleotides, the CDR3 is TGTGCCAGCACCACCACCGGACTAGCGGGTGATGAGCAGTTCTTC. It translates to CASTTTGLAGDEQFF. The genes are TRBV9 and TRBJ2-1, with 11 bases that match TRBD2. This CDR3 contains 15 residues. Germline values: CDR1 SGDLS, CDR2 YYNGEE. V lost 6 bases and J lost 8; bases outside the gene matches: 10. The variable domain in full, completed from reference TRBV9 and TRBJ2-1, reads DSGVTQTPKHLITATGQRVTLRCSPRSGDLSVYWYQQSLDQGLQFLIQYYNGEERAKGNILERFSAQQFPDLHSELNLSSLELGDSALYFCASTTTGLAGDEQFFGPGTRLTVL.